These T cell receptor beta chains were read from a single sample in a study of graft-versus-host responses after intestinal transplantation. Measured with immunoSEQ multiplex PCR; TCRdb has only the in-frame clones, and not every one. The profile shows 5,500 or so clones, around three quarters of them singletons. Sequencing was performed on PBMCs, taken 300 to 340 days after intestinal transplant. These receptors all stem from a human patient who received an intestinal transplant, so some T cells may come from the graft donor. Both conserved end residues are part of each CDR3. The order of the fields is V gene, J gene, clone size, D gene, CDR3 DNA, CDR3 protein. D genes are given only for firm matches. Clone size is not always given. Where it is, it says once, few, many or a class for expanded clones.

>TRBV21-1|TRBJ1-4|.|.
TGTGCCAGCAGCACATCTGTAGCTACAAAGGTGCATAATGAAAAACTGTTTTTT
CASSTSVATKVHNEKLFF
>TRBV19|TRBJ1-2|.|TRBD1
TGTGCCAGTAGTCCCGCGACAGGGTCCAGAGGCTACACCTTC
CASSPATGSRGYTF
>TRBV19|TRBJ1-5|once|.
TGTGCCAGTAGTATAGGGTCTGGGGGAAATCAGCCCCAGCATTTT
CASSIGSGGNQPQHF
>TRBV2|TRBJ2-1|.|TRBD2
TGTGCCAGCAGCACCCTAGCGGGGGGGCGCGATGAGCAGTTCTTC
CASSTLAGGRDEQFF
>TRBV5-6|TRBJ2-5|.|.
TGTGCCAGCAGCTTGTCGGGCCAGGGGACCCAGTACTTC
CASSLSGQGTQYF
>TRBV7-8|TRBJ1-5|.|TRBD1
TGTGCCGGACCACCCACAGGGGGAACTAATAGCAATCAGCCCCAGCATTTT
CAGPPTGGTNSNQPQHF
>TRBV7-2|TRBJ1-5|.|.
TGTGCCAGCAGCTTAGGGTTTCATCAGCCCCAGCATTTT
CASSLGFHQPQHF
>TRBV4-3|TRBJ2-7|.|.
TGCGCCAGCAGCCAAGAGGTGGAGGGCGAGCAGTACTTC
CASSQEVEGEQYF
>TRBV5-4|TRBJ1-2|.|.
TGTGCCAGCAGCTTGGCCGTAGAATTATATGGCTACACCTTC
CASSLAVELYGYTF
>TRBV27|TRBJ2-1|.|.
TGTGCCAGCAGTTCCCCGGAGGACAATGAGCAGTTCTTC
CASSSPEDNEQFF
>TRBV18|TRBJ2-1|.|.
TGTGCCAGCTCACCACCGGGGGCCTTCTACAATGAGCAGTTCTTC
CASSPPGAFYNEQFF
>TRBV5-4|TRBJ1-2|.|.
TGTGCCAGCATGCAATTCATACCAGGAAAGACCTATGGCTACACCTTC
CASMQFIPGKTYGYTF
>TRBV6-6|TRBJ1-5|.|.
TGTGCCGGCAGTCGTCACAGGGAGGGACGCAATCAGCCCCAGCATTTT
CAGSRHREGRNQPQHF
>TRBV30|TRBJ2-1|.|TRBD2
TGTGCCTTTACCCGCGGGACTAGCGGGGGGGCTTATTATGAGCAGTTCTTC
CAFTRGTSGGAYYEQFF
>TRBV7-2|TRBJ1-3|.|.
TGTGCCAGCAGCTTAGAAGGAGGAACTGGAAACACCATATATTTT
CASSLEGGTGNTIYF
>TRBV4-3|TRBJ1-6|few|TRBD1
TGCGCCAGCAGTCGAGACAGGGTAGGCAATTCACCCCTCCACTTT
CASSRDRVGNSPLHF
>TRBV11-2|TRBJ2-6|.|.
TGTGCCAGCAGCAACAGTACAACAAGCAACAAAAGTCGGGCCAACGTCCTGACTTTC
CASSNSTTSNKSRANVLTF
>TRBV11-2|TRBJ1-4|few|.
TGTGCCAGCAGCCTCCTGGGGTTGGGGCCGGCTAATGAAAAACTGTTTTTT
CASSLLGLGPANEKLFF
>TRBV6-1|TRBJ1-1|.|TRBD1
TGTGCCAGCCGGACGACAGGGGAGAACACTGAAGCTTTCTTT
CASRTTGENTEAFF
>TRBV9|TRBJ2-5|.|.
TGTGCCAGCAGCGTCCTTTCCGGGACCAGGGGTGAGACCCAGTACTTC
CASSVLSGTRGETQYF
>TRBV4-3|TRBJ1-3|few|.
TGCGCCAGCAGCGAAGATCAGGGTTTCACTGGAAACACCATATATTTT
CASSEDQGFTGNTIYF
>TRBV4-3|TRBJ1-3|hyperexpanded|.
TGCGCCAGCAGCCAAGAACAGGGTTTCACTGGAAACACCATATATTTT
CASSQEQGFTGNTIYF
>TRBV27|TRBJ2-1|.|.
TGTGCCAGCAGTTTACAAGGGAGAACCTACAATGAGCAGTTCTTC
CASSLQGRTYNEQFF
>TRBV30|TRBJ1-1|.|TRBD1
TGTGCCTGGAGTCGAACAGGGGGCGACACTGAAGCTTTCTTT
CAWSRTGGDTEAFF
>TRBV9|TRBJ2-1|.|TRBD2
TGTGCCAGCAGCGTAGGGCCAAGCGGGGGAGGGTCGGTTGAGCAGTTCTTC
CASSVGPSGGGSVEQFF
>TRBV21-1|TRBJ2-7|once|.
TGTGCCAGCAGCAATGACGGGGTCGTGACACCATACGAGCAGTACTTC
CASSNDGVVTPYEQYF
>TRBV11-2|TRBJ2-1|.|TRBD1
TGTGCCAGCAGCGGCCGACAGGGGCCCTACAATGAGCAGTTCTTC
CASSGRQGPYNEQFF
>TRBV7-6|TRBJ2-1|.|TRBD1
TGTGCCAGCAGCTTAGACAGGGGCGCCCACAATGAGCAGTTCTTC
CASSLDRGAHNEQFF
>TRBV6-4|TRBJ2-1|few|TRBD2
TGTGCCAGCAGTGACGCGGCTAGCGGGGGAAATGAGCAGTTCTTC
CASSDAASGGNEQFF
>TRBV10-3|TRBJ2-7|.|TRBD1
TGTGCCATCAGTGATCAGGGGGCAAGTTCGGGTGAGCAGTACTTC
CAISDQGASSGEQYF
>TRBV4-3|TRBJ2-1|.|TRBD2
TGCGCCAGCAGCCAAGATCGGGGGGGGGCAAATGAGCAGTTCTTC
CASSQDRGGANEQFF
>TRBV6-5|TRBJ1-2|many|TRBD1
TGTGCCAGCACAGACAGGGAAGAAAGCTACACCTTC
CASTDREESYTF
>TRBV18|TRBJ1-1|.|.
TGTGCCAGCTCATCCCAGGACTGGGGGTCAACTGAAGCTTTCTTT
CASSSQDWGSTEAFF
>TRBV14|TRBJ1-1|few|.
TGTGCCAGCAGCCAAGAGAGTGGTGGCACTGAAGCTTTCTTT
CASSQESGGTEAFF
>TRBV5-1|TRBJ1-3|.|.
TGCGCCAGCAGCTTGTCCGGGGCAGAAGGAAACACCATATATTTT
CASSLSGAEGNTIYF
>TRBV6-1|TRBJ1-4|.|.
TGTGCCAGCAGACGAGGGGGTCCCGGGGAAAAACTGTTTTTT
CASRRGGPGEKLFF
>TRBV11-3|TRBJ1-3|.|.
TGTGCCAGCAAGCTACCCGGATCTGATGGAAACACCATATATTTT
CASKLPGSDGNTIYF
>TRBV7-9|TRBJ2-1|.|TRBD2
TGTGCCAGCAGCCCCGGGACCGGGGGGGCAATCGAGCAGTTCTTC
CASSPGTGGAIEQFF